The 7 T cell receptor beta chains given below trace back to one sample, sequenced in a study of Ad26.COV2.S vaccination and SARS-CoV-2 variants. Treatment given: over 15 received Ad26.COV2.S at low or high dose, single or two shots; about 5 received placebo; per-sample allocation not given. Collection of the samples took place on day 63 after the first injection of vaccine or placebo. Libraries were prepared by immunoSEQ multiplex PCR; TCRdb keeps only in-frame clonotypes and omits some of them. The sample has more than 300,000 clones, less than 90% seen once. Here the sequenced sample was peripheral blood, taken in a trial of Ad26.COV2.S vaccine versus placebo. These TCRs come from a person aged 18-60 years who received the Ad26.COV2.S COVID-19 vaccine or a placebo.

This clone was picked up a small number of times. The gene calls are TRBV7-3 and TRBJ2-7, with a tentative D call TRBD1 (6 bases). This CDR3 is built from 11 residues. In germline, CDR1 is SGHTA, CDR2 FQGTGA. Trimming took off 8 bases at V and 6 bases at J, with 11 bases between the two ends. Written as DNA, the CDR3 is TGTGCCAGCTCCACAGGGCCCGAGCAGTACTTC. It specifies CASSTGPEQYF.

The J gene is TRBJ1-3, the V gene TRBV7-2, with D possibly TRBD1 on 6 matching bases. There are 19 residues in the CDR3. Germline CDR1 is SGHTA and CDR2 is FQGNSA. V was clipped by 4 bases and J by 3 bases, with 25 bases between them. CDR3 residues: CASSSLAQRRGSFGNTIYF. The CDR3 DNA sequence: TGTGCCAGCAGCTCTCTGGCCCAACGCAGGGGAAGTTTTGGAAACACCATATATTTT.

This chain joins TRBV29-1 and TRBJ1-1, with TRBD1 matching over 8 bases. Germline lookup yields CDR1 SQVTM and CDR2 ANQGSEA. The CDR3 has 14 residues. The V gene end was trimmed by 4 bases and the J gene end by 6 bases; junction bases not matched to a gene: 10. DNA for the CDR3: TGCAGCGTTGGGTTGACGACAGGGGATTCTGAAGCTTTCTTT. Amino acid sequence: CSVGLTTGDSEAFF. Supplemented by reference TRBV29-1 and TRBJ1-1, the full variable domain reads SAVISQKPSRDICQRGTSLTIQCQVDSQVTMMFWYRQQPGQSLTLIATANQGSEATYESGFVIDKFPISRPNLTFSTLTVSNMSPEDSSIYLCSVGLTTGDSEAFFGQGTRLTVV.

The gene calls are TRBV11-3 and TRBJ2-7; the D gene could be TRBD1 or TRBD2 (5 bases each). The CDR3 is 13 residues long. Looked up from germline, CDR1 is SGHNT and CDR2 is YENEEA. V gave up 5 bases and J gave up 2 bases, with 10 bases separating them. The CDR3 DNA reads TGTGCCAGCAGCCCCGGGGCGACCTACGAGCAGTACTTC. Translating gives CASSPGATYEQYF.

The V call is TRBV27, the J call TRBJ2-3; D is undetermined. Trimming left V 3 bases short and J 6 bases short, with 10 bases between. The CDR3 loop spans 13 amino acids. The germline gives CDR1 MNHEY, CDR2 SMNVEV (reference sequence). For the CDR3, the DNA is TGTGCCAGCAGTTTTGAGTCGAGGGATACGCAGTATTTT. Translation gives CASSFESRDTQYF.

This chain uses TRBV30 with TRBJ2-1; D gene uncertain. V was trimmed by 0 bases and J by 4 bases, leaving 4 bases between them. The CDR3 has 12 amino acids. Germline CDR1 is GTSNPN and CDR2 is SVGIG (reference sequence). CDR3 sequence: CAWSVQYNEQFF. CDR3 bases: TGTGCCTGGAGTGTACAGTACAATGAGCAGTTCTTC. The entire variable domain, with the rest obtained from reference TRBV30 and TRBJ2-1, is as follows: SQTIHQWPATLVQPVGSPLSLECTVEGTSNPNLYWYRQAAGRGLQLLFYSVGIGQISSEVPQNLSASRPQDRQFILSSKKLLLSDSGFYLCAWSVQYNEQFFGPGTRLTVL.

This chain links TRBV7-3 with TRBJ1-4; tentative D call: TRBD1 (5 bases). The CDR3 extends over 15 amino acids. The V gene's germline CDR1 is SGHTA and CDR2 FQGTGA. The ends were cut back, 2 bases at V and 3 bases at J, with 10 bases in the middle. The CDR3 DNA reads TGTGCCAGCAGCTTAGGGGGAAGAGCTAATGAAAAACTGTTTTTT. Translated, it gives CASSLGGRANEKLFF.